This TCR beta chain was obtained from a study of cytomegalovirus exposure and HLA in healthy donors listed by TCRdb under 2017. As for the study more broadly: According to an earlier analysis of 550 to 700 of the donors, roughly 180 million T cells yielded roughly 110 million unique TCR beta sequences and approximately 300 Gb of sequence data. Of the 350 to 450 genotyped donors, about 80% fell in the genetic ancestry cluster associated with self-reported Caucasian donors. Typing coverage varied by locus: roughly 620-640 donors for A, B, C, DRB1 and DQB1; roughly 560 for DQA1; more than 600 for DPA1; 450 to 480 for DPB1. Because of strong linkage in the cohort, a few DR-DQ haplotypes were treated as single units for association and clustering. The later analysis used no new phenotypic data to find candidate immune exposures, relying instead on TCR beta sequences and their occurrence across donors. An early release covering 550 to 700 HLA-typed donors comprised roughly 300 gigabases of sequencing data and around 85 million unique TCR sequences. In a later analysis, previously published TCR beta repertoires from some 640 donors were re-analyzed and high-resolution HLA genotyping was added so that TCR occurrence patterns could be studied. The T cell repertoires of under 700 subjects were profiled by immunosequencing and related to cytomegalovirus serostatus. The study aimed to test whether cataloging public T cell receptors could reveal signatures of past pathogen exposure. To predict cytomegalovirus infection status, the study combined high-throughput TCR immunosequencing, statistical association of individual TCRs with disease status, and machine learning. On average, around 200,000 unique TCR beta nucleotide sequences were sequenced per donor among about 400 genotyped donors of the cohort, with about 19% of those sequences being non-productive. Donor age, sex, ethnicity and CMV serostatus were collected together with the repertoire data. In a later genetic analysis, genome-wide SNP genotypes for about 55% of the roughly 700 donors were used, and that subset was treated as a discovery cohort. In addition to the first cohort of 666 subjects, a separate validation cohort of about 120 different subjects was used. All discovery cohort repertoires had been generated on a single sequencing platform. An earlier analysis of about 600 of the donors used high-throughput TCR beta sequencing to judge whether each TCR beta V gene segment behaved as functional or pseudogenic. HLA typing covered class I and class II loci at four-digit resolution. What the work shows at the level of the full study, not this receptor alone: The presence/absence analyses assumed that sequencing depth was roughly uniform across donors, and that assumption may not be true. V-gene and J-gene trimming of TCR beta chains was associated with a missense DCLRE1C variant in a later genetic analysis, and the association was replicated in an independent cohort. A further reported finding was that TCR beta sequences accurately predicted the HLA-A and HLA-B alleles for most subjects in the first cohort. Because the 87-base-pair reads could not distinguish some IMGT-functional V segments, including TRBV6-2 and TRBV6-3, those segments were excluded. In vitro tests confirmed that a few of the cytomegalovirus-associated TCR beta chains recognize cytomegalovirus antigens. Compared with equally common non-associated chains, HLA-associated TCR beta chains in a later analysis were more clonally expanded and had lower generation probabilities. Correlated functional status among segregating V segments might reflect linkage disequilibrium, but an unknown experimental factor could not be ruled out. An earlier analysis of approximately 590 of the donors showed that most TCR beta V segments appeared in productive rearrangements either about 87% or about 30% of the time, which broadly matched IMGT annotations. According to a later analysis, most CMV-associated TCR beta chains appeared to be HLA-restricted, and the HLA associations seemed to be driven largely by CMV exposure. According to a later analysis, parvovirus B19, influenza, CMV and Epstein-Barr virus appeared linked to several top co-occurrence clusters. Specific HLA alleles were associated with 15,000 to 20,000 TCR beta sequences at a false discovery rate of 0.05 in a later analysis. For the cohort, immune exposure information was limited to CMV serostatus. Cytomegalovirus status was reported to be diagnosed by the classifier with high specificity and sensitivity in both the original and validation cohorts. A total of 150 or so TCR beta chains were listed by the study as associated with cytomegalovirus. A later genetic analysis reported fewer N-insertions in productive TCRs among donors in an Asian-associated ancestry cluster than the roughly 640-donor mean. The cohort was sequenced for TCR beta chains only, and without alpha or paired-chain data the features that could be detected were limited. While some public TCRs were present in many individuals, most TCR sequences turned up only very rarely across donors. In a later analysis, the rate of TCR association differed among HLA loci, with DRB1 alleles having the most associated TCRs and HLA-C alleles having the fewest. The earlier analysis of approximately 560 of the donors excluded approximately 15 rarely observed V segments, including chromosome 9 orphons, because counts were too low. When HLA alleles, especially DR and DQ, strongly co-occurred, TCR associations were difficult to assign to individual alleles. Because some donors lacked HLA typing at each locus, the association tests relied only on the typed subset. According to the authors, the approach could potentially be generalized to other disease states and immunological phenotypes. The sequencing pipeline was judged likely to have produced a cluster of highly shared sequence variants as a technical artifact.

Between the V and J ends, shortened by 2 bases and 0 bases respectively, the junction contains 7 bases. The CDR3 sequence holds 14 residues, the cysteine and phenylalanine included. Only CDR3 DNA remains: 42 bases, in frame from the first base. The germline V gene provides CDR1 LGHNA and CDR2 YSLEER. The method was the immunoSEQ multiplex PCR assay. The multiplex PCR relied on a mix of 60 forward primers for TCR Vbeta segments and 13 reverse primers for TCR Jbeta segments. Amplification of the CDR3 region of rearranged TCR beta genes was performed with a multiplex PCR assay on genomic DNA. The Illumina HiSeq System was used to sequence the amplified TCR beta libraries as 87-base-pair reads. The authors' pipeline ran thus. Across the 700 or so repertoires, a later analysis counted approximately 75 million unique TCR beta chains, about 10 million of which were shared by at least two donors. Raw reads were error-corrected and collapsed into unique sequences with a nearest-neighbor algorithm that merged closely related sequences to remove PCR and sequencing errors. V, D and J gene segments were assigned by aligning CDR3 sequences to IMGT reference sequences. For a sequence to be retained, a match of at least six nucleotides to both a V gene segment and a J gene segment was required. Rearrangements were called productive when the CDR3 lacked stop codons and stayed in frame with V and J; all others were non-productive. Following IMGT convention, CDR3 was defined as the stretch from the second conserved V-encoded cysteine to the conserved J-encoded phenylalanine. In an earlier analysis of approximately 500 of the donors, sequences lacking an unambiguous match to a single V gene segment were excluded. An earlier analysis of around 600 of the donors classified V segments as functional when productive rearrangements were above 56.7% and as segregating when the standard deviation between donors was above 5%. A statistical classification framework was built for diagnosing cytomegalovirus status from the catalog of TCR beta chain sequences. In a later analysis, TCR nucleotide sequences were compared against IMGT/GENE-DB human TR gene sequences so that V and J genes could be assigned. The TCRdist pipeline was used in a later analysis to assign CDR3 sequences and most-parsimonious VDJ recombination scenarios. In a later analysis, every TCR beta chain was defined by the combination of its CDR3 amino acid sequence and its V-gene family, and reads without a unique V-gene family were dropped. To address suspected cross-contamination and a sequencing artifact, a later analysis removed approximately 600 highly shared, low-generation-probability nucleotide sequences. A later analysis calculated a clonal expansion index for each public chain from normalized within-repertoire ranks of inferred template counts. A later analysis computed generation probabilities with a VDJ recombination model fitted to out-of-frame rearrangements, and checked the results against IGoR. A later analysis scored TCR-TCR, TCR-HLA and TCR-CMV co-occurrence with hypergeometric tests, applying a repertoire-size bias correction to TCR pairs. False discovery rates were estimated in a later analysis by permuting HLA or CMV assignments 20 times. In a later analysis, co-occurring TCRs were grouped using DBSCAN, and TCRdist sequence similarity was added for clustering within HLA-allele-positive subsets. Repertoires with fewer than 30,000 or more than 120,000 public chains, plus five repertoires with anomalous nucleotide sharing, were excluded from co-occurrence clustering. This immuneACCESS table, as held by TCRdb, lists in-frame sequences with V and J called but not all clones. Of the missing ones, under half trace to an unresolved V gene in checked studies; the others have no known cause. V and J calls and clone size follow that table, whereas D and trimming were derived from the DNA. The sample table holds about 97,000 clones, of which roughly 83% were seen once. The biggest ten clones account for 2.5% to 3.5% of the sample.

Notes on this clone: Its antigen is currently not known. No base-level quality is on record; no much larger clone is a single base apart.

In total, 600 or so healthy bone marrow donors made up the cohort. All cohort members were sampled while nominally healthy, although unrecorded immune exposures were likely present. The donor was CMV seropositive and belonged to the group of more than 250 seropositive cohort members. A peripheral blood sample was collected from each donor, and TCR beta sequencing was performed on peripheral blood mononuclear cells. The Qiagen DNeasy Blood Extraction Kit was used to extract genomic DNA from the blood cell samples. Here the chain combines TRBV4-3 and TRBJ1-1, with the D segment identity uncertain. The sequenced material came from PBMCs. The TCR sequence derives from a male donor in good health and CMV-seropositive. The nucleotides read TGCGCCAGCAGCCAAACGGGGATGAACACTGAAGCTTTCTTT. Its protein is CASSQTGMNTEAFF.